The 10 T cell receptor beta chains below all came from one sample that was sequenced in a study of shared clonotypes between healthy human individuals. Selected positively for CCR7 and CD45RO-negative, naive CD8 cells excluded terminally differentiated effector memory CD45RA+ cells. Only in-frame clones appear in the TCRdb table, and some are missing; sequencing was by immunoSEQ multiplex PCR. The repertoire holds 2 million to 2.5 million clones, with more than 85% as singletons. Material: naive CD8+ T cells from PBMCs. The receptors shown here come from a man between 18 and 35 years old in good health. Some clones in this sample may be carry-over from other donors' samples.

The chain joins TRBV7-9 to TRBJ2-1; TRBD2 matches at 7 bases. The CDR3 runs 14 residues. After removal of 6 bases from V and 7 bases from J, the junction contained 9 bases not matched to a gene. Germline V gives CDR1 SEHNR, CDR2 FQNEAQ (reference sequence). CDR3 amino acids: CASSSAGAGNEQFF. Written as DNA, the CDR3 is TGTGCCAGCAGTTCGGCGGGAGCGGGGAATGAGCAGTTCTTC.

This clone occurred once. The CDR3 DNA sequence: TGTGCCAGCAGCCACCCGACAGGGGGCTACAATGAGCAGTTCTTC. As protein: CASSHPTGGYNEQFF. The chain has TRBV5-6 and TRBJ2-1; 9 bases fit TRBD1. Looked up from germline, CDR1 is SGHDT and CDR2 is YYEEEE. The CDR3 loop spans 15 amino acids. Trimming took 4 bases from V and 3 from J; bases not matched to a gene: 5. Complete variable domain (other parts from reference TRBV5-6 and TRBJ2-1): DAGVTQSPTHLIKTRGQQVTLRCSPKSGHDTVSWYQQALGQGPQFIFQYYEEEERQRGNFPDRFSGHQFPNYSSELNVNALLLGDSALYLCASSHPTGGYNEQFFGPGTRLTVL.

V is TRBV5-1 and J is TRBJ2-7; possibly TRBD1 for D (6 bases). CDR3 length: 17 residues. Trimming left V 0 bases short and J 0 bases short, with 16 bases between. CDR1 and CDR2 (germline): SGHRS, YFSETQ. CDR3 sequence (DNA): TGCGCCAGCAGCTTGGTCCCGGGACAAACAAGCTCCTACGAGCAGTACTTC. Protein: CASSLVPGQTSSYEQYF.

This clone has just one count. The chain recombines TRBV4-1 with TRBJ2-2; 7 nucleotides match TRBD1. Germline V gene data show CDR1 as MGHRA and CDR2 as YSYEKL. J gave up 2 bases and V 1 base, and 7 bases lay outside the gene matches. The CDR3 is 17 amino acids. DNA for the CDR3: TGCGCCAGCAGCCAAGTTCTACAGGGGCTCAACACCGGGGAGCTGTTTTTT. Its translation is CASSQVLQGLNTGELFF.

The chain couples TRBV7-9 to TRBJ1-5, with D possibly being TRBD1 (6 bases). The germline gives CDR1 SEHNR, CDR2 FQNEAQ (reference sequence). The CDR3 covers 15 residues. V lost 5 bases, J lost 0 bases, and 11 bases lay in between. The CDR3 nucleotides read TGTGCCAGCAGCGTTGCAGGGGATAGCAATCAGCCCCAGCATTTT. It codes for CASSVAGDSNQPQHF.

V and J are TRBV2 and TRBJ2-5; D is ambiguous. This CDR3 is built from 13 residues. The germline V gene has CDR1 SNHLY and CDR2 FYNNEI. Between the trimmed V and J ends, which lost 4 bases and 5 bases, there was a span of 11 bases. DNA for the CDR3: TGTGCCAGCAGTGTTTGGGGATTGGAGACCCAGTACTTC. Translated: CASSVWGLETQYF.

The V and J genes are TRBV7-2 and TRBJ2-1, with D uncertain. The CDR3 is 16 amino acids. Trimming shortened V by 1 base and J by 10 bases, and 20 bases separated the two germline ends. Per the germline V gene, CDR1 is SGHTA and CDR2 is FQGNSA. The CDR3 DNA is TGTGCCAGCAGCTTAGATGGGTTCAGGTTTGTACAAGAGCAGTTCTTC. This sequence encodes CASSLDGFRFVQEQFF.

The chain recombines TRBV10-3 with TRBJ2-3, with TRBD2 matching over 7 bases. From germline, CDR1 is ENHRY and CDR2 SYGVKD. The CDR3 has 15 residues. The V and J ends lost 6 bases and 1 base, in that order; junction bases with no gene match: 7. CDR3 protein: CAISGRGSGTDTQYF. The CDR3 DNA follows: TGTGCCATCAGCGGTCGCGGGAGTGGCACAGATACGCAGTATTTT.

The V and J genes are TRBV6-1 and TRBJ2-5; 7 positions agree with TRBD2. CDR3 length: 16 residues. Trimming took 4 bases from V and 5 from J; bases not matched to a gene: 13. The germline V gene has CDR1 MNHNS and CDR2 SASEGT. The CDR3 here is CASSAPRGIGRETQYF. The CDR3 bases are TGTGCCAGCAGTGCCCCAAGAGGTATCGGGAGGGAGACCCAGTACTTC.

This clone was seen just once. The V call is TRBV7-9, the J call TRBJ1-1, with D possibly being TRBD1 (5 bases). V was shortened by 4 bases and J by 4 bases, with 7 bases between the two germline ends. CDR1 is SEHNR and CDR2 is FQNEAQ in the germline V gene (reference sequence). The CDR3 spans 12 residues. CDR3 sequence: CASSWGSTEAFF. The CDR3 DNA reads TGTGCCAGCAGCTGGGGCAGCACTGAAGCTTTCTTT.